The 21 T cell receptor beta chains presented below share a single source sample, sequenced in a study of blood T cell repertoires in COVID-19. Data came from immunoSEQ multiplex PCR; TCRdb stores just in-frame clones and leaves some out. Of about 350,000 clones in the sample, approximately 89% were seen once. Sequencing was done on a sample of peripheral blood. All receptors come from a woman aged 55-70 years with COVID-19, enrolled during active disease.

This clone was seen just once. V usage is TRBV3-1 (or the pseudogene TRBV3-2) and J usage is TRBJ2-7; 7 bases map to TRBD1. The V and J ends lost 1 base and 2 bases, in that order; junction bases with no gene match: 5. Germline V lookup: CDR1 LGHDT, CDR2 YNNKEL (reference sequence). This CDR3 has 15 amino acids. Written as DNA, the CDR3 is TGTGCCAGCAGCCAAGGCCCCGACAGGGCCTACGAGCAGTACTTC. Protein product: CASSQGPDRAYEQYF.

The rearrangement joins TRBV7-6 to TRBJ1-3, with TRBD1 as a possible D gene (5 bases). V lost 3 bases, J lost 4 bases, and 13 bases lay in between. Germline CDR1 reads SGHVS; CDR2 reads FNYEAQ. This CDR3 comprises 15 residues. The CDR3 is CASSFSDSIGNTIYF. The CDR3 DNA follows: TGTGCCAGCAGCTTTTCAGACAGTATCGGAAACACCATATATTTT.

This chain joins TRBV5-1 and TRBJ2-7; maybe TRBD1 (5 bases). Germline CDR1 SGHRS, CDR2 YFSETQ. The CDR3 spans 12 residues. With 4 bases removed from V and 3 bases from J, the gap between germline ends came to 8 bases. CDR3 loop: CASSKQDYEQYF. In nucleotides, the CDR3 is TGCGCCAGCAGCAAACAGGACTACGAGCAGTACTTC.

This rearrangement joins TRBV7-8 to TRBJ2-3; 14 bases match TRBD2. The CDR3 is 16 amino acids. J was trimmed by 11 bases and V by 5 bases; bases with no gene match: 12. Germline loops: CDR1 SGHVS, CDR2 FQNEAQ. CDR3 in DNA: TGTGCCAGCAGCACCCGGACTAGCGGGGGGCTAGGTGAGCAGTATTTT. As protein: CASSTRTSGGLGEQYF.

V is TRBV5-4 and J is TRBJ2-5; TRBD2 agrees at 8 bases. Germline values: CDR1 SGHNT, CDR2 YYREEE (reference sequence). The CDR3 loop spans 14 amino acids. V trimming: 0 bases; J trimming: 4 bases; junction bases outside the gene matches: 2. CDR3 protein: CASSLEAGGETQYF. Here the CDR3 DNA reads TGTGCCAGCAGCTTGGAGGCGGGGGGAGAGACCCAGTACTTC. Based on the CDR3 plus reference TRBV5-4 and TRBJ2-5, the full variable domain is ETGVTQSPTHLIKTRGQQVTLRCSSQSGHNTVSWYQQALGQGPQFIFQYYREEENGRGNFPPRFSGLQFPNYSSELNVNALELDDSALYLCASSLEAGGETQYFGPGTRLLVL.

J is TRBJ2-6 and V is TRBV19, with TRBD1 matching over 10 bases. This CDR3 contains 19 residues. V lost 5 bases, J lost 0 bases, and 10 bases stayed unmatched. Germline CDR1 and CDR2: LNHDA and SQIVND (reference sequence). The CDR3 DNA sequence: TGTGCCAGTAGTCCCGGGACAGGGGCATCCTTCTCTGGGGCCAACGTCCTGACTTTC. This translates into CASSPGTGASFSGANVLTF.

The rearrangement uses TRBV11-1 and TRBJ1-1; 9 bases align to TRBD1. The germline V gene has CDR1 SGHAT and CDR2 FQDESV (reference sequence). The CDR3 is 14 amino acids. Trimming removed 6 bases from V and 9 bases from J; junction bases left unmatched: 11. The CDR3 DNA reads as TGTGCCAGCAGAGTGGACAGGGGCGAGTCCAAAGCTTTCTTT. Translation gives CASRVDRGESKAFF.

The chain employs TRBV5-1 and TRBJ2-6, with TRBD1 as a possible D gene (5 bases). The germline gives CDR1 SGHRS, CDR2 YFSETQ. The CDR3 covers 15 residues. V shed 6 bases and J shed 2 bases, with 12 bases lying between them. The CDR3 nucleotides are TGCGCCAGCACCCCAGGCAGGGCTGGGGCCAACGTCCTGACTTTC. This codes for CASTPGRAGANVLTF.

About this clone: Other nucleotide sequences in the sample specify the same CDR3. This chain connects TRBV9 to TRBJ2-1; TRBD2 agrees at 12 bases. This CDR3 comprises 16 residues. V lost 2 bases to trimming and J lost 3 bases; unmatched junction nucleotides: 3. Germline lookup yields CDR1 SGDLS and CDR2 YYNGEE. CDR3 residues: CASSVGLAGNYNEQFF. CDR3 nucleotide sequence: TGTGCCAGCAGCGTCGGACTAGCGGGGAACTACAATGAGCAGTTCTTC.

This chain uses TRBV6-6 with TRBJ1-4; 8 bases fit TRBD1. The CDR3 extends over 14 amino acids. Germline CDR1 is MNHNY and CDR2 is SVGAGI (reference sequence). V was pared by 5 bases and J by 5 bases, with 4 bases of the junction left unmatched. The CDR3, as DNA: TGTGCCAGCAGTGTGACAGGGGCCAATGAAAAACTGTTTTTT. This codes for CASSVTGANEKLFF.

The V gene is TRBV4-2, the J gene TRBJ2-5, with TRBD1 matching 7 bases. Germline-derived CDR1 and CDR2 are LGHNA and YNFKEQ. J was trimmed by 0 bases and V by 0 bases; bases with no gene match: 4. The CDR3 contains 16 residues. CDR3 sequence (DNA): TGTGCCAGCAGCCAAGATGAGGGACAGTACCAAGAGACCCAGTACTTC. Protein product: CASSQDEGQYQETQYF.

This clone was picked up one time. V gene TRBV4-2 combines with J gene TRBJ1-2; 7 bases match TRBD1. V was clipped by 4 bases and J by 2 bases; unmatched bases: 4. This CDR3 is built from 14 residues. In germline, CDR1 is LGHNA, CDR2 YNFKEQ. The CDR3 protein is CASSPDRTNYGYTF. DNA of the CDR3: TGTGCCAGCAGCCCGGACAGGACGAACTATGGCTACACCTTC.

The chain combines TRBV5-1 with TRBJ1-6; tentatively, D is TRBD1 (5 bases). The V gene's germline CDR1 is SGHRS and CDR2 YFSETQ. The CDR3 spans 16 residues. The V end was cut by 0 bases, the J end by 7 bases, with 14 bases between. CDR3 residues: CASSLASGLTNSPLHF. The DNA for the CDR3 is TGCGCCAGCAGCTTGGCTTCGGGACTGACGAATTCACCCCTCCACTTT.

The chain has TRBV2 and TRBJ2-3, with TRBD1 matching over 8 bases. The ends lost 7 bases at V and 4 bases at J; junction bases unmatched: 10. This CDR3 region has 15 residues. Germline CDR1 reads SNHLY; CDR2 reads FYNNEI. The CDR3: CASTPTGVSSDTQYF. In DNA, the CDR3 is TGTGCCAGCACACCGACAGGGGTGAGCTCAGATACGCAGTATTTT.

J is TRBJ2-5 and V is TRBV4-1, with a tentative D call TRBD1 (6 bases). Germline-derived CDR1 and CDR2 are MGHRA and YSYEKL. Trimming took 1 base from V and 4 from J, leaving 13 bases between them. The CDR3 is 15 residues long. The CDR3 is CASSQGRVQGETQYF. CDR3 sequence (DNA): TGCGCCAGCAGCCAAGGCAGGGTACAGGGAGAGACCCAGTACTTC.

The chain carries TRBV19 and TRBJ2-5, with D tentatively TRBD1 (5 bases). Germline CDR1 and CDR2: LNHDA and SQIVND (reference sequence). The germline V and J ends were trimmed by 10 bases and 1 base, with 13 bases remaining between them. The CDR3 consists of 13 residues. CDR3: CATSWGAQETQYF. Written as DNA, the CDR3 is TGTGCCACATCATGGGGCGCCCAAGAGACCCAGTACTTC. The full variable domain, in which reference TRBV19 and TRBJ2-5 provide the parts outside the CDR3, is DGGITQSPKYLFRKEGQNVTLSCEQNLNHDAMYWYRQDPGQGLRLIYYSQIVNDFQKGDIAEGYSVSREKKESFPLTVTSAQKNPTAFYLCATSWGAQETQYFGPGTRLLVL.

The chain employs TRBV27 and TRBJ2-3; TRBD1 agrees at 8 bases. The germline gives CDR1 MNHEY, CDR2 SMNVEV (reference sequence). V was clipped by 5 bases and J by 3 bases; unmatched bases: 10. This CDR3 region has 16 residues. The CDR3 is CASSPWEYRGTDTQYF. The CDR3, as DNA: TGTGCCAGCAGTCCCTGGGAATACAGGGGGACAGATACGCAGTATTTT.

The chain has TRBV6-2 or TRBV6-3 and TRBJ1-4; TRBD1 matches 7 bases. J lost 3 bases, V lost 5 bases, and 9 bases had no gene match. From germline, CDR1 is MNHEY and CDR2 SVGEGT. The CDR3 runs 16 residues. The CDR3 is CASSHPDRAANEKLFF. The DNA for the CDR3 is TGTGCCAGCAGTCACCCCGACAGGGCGGCTAATGAAAAACTGTTTTTT.

The chain carries TRBV30 and TRBJ1-1; 10 positions agree with TRBD1. The germline V gene has CDR1 GTSNPN and CDR2 SVGIG (reference sequence). Trimming removed 4 bases from V and 4 bases from J; junction bases left unmatched: 6. This CDR3 spans 14 amino acids. CDR3 in amino acids: CAWILDRGSTEAFF. CDR3 bases: TGTGCCTGGATCCTGGACAGGGGGAGCACTGAAGCTTTCTTT. Drawing the rest from reference TRBV30 and TRBJ1-1, the complete variable domain is SQTIHQWPATLVQPVGSPLSLECTVEGTSNPNLYWYRQAAGRGLQLLFYSVGIGQISSEVPQNLSASRPQDRQFILSSKKLLLSDSGFYLCAWILDRGSTEAFFGQGTRLTVV.

This clone was observed a single time. The chain is built from TRBV7-9 and TRBJ1-1; D is ambiguous. The CDR3 spans 13 residues. The germline V and J ends were trimmed by 2 bases and 10 bases, with 14 bases remaining between them. Germline loops: CDR1 SEHNR, CDR2 FQNEAQ (reference sequence). The CDR3 DNA is TGTGCCAGCAGCTTAAACCCTCCAGGTGGAGCTTTCTTT. Translated: CASSLNPPGGAFF. Combining the CDR3 with reference TRBV7-9 and TRBJ1-1 gives the whole variable domain DTGVSQNPRHKITKRGQNVTFRCDPISEHNRLYWYRQTLGQGPEFLTYFQNEAQLEKSRLLSDRFSAERPKGSFSTLEIQRTEQGDSAMYLCASSLNPPGGAFFGQGTRLTVV.

The CDR3 DNA sequence: TGTGCCAGCAGTCCCCGCGGGGTCACTGAAGCTTTCTTT. This gives the protein CASSPRGVTEAFF. V and J are TRBV12-3 or TRBV12-4 and TRBJ1-1; D remains unclear. CDR3 length: 13 amino acids. V lost 5 bases to trimming and J lost 4 bases, with 11 bases between them.